This T cell receptor beta chain was identified in a study of blood T cell repertoires in COVID-19. Study at large: The cDNA or gDNA used as material had been derived from T cells, B-cell-depleted T cells, or PBMCs.

The method was immunoSEQ multiplex PCR; TCRdb's version includes in-frame clones alone and lacks a portion of them. The data contain 100,000 to 150,000 clones, about 86% of them seen just once; the ten biggest clones take up 2.4%. Germline V gene data show CDR1 as LNHDA and CDR2 as SQIVND (reference sequence). V lost 10 bases and J lost 5, with 12 bases in between. The length of the CDR3 is 13 residues. The rearrangement joins TRBV19 to TRBJ1-6; D is ambiguous. The clonotype comes from a man aged 35-49 years with acute COVID-19. Sequenced sample: PBMCs or T cells enriched from blood (not recorded which). CDR3 sequence reads: CATTEQHNSPLHF. DNA of the CDR3: TGTGCCACCACGGAACAGCATAATTCACCCCTCCACTTT.